The 3 T cell receptor beta chains listed next were all sequenced from one sample in a study of control samples from healthy donors and cancer patients. Clones were sequenced by immunoSEQ multiplex PCR, and TCRdb holds only the in-frame ones, with some missing. The profile shows about 95,000 clones, around 90% of them singletons. Input material: blood. The source is a woman in her sixties or seventies in good health.

J is TRBJ2-3 and V is TRBV20-1; 7 bases align to TRBD1. V shed 5 bases and J 14 bases; nucleotides not matched to a gene: 10. This CDR3 comprises 11 residues. Per the germline V gene, CDR1 is DFQATT and CDR2 is SNEGSKA (reference sequence). The CDR3 loop reads CSAVPQGIRYF. The CDR3 coding sequence is TGCAGTGCTGTGCCACAGGGGATCCGGTATTTT.

This clone has just one count. This chain uses TRBV30 with TRBJ2-6; the D is unclear. CDR3 length: 13 residues. Germline V CDR1 and CDR2: GTSNPN, SVGIG (reference sequence). With 7 bases removed from V and 3 bases from J, the gap between germline ends came to 10 bases. The CDR3, as DNA: TGTGCCTTTGACCTCTTTGGGGCCAACGTCCTGACTTTC. Its translation is CAFDLFGANVLTF.

The chain carries TRBV6-2 or TRBV6-3 and TRBJ2-1; D uncertain. Germline-derived CDR1 and CDR2 are MNHEY and SVGEGT. The V end was cut by 4 bases, the J end by 8 bases, with 6 bases between. This CDR3 spans 11 amino acids. As DNA, the CDR3 is TGTGCCAGCAGTTTATGGGATGAGCAGTTCTTC. It codes for CASSLWDEQFF.